This passage covers 2 T cell receptor beta chains from one sample sequenced in a study of response to subunit inactivated influenza vaccine. TCRdb used MiXCR to reprocess the RT-PCR reads, holding one entry per CDR3 protein. Of hundreds of thousands of distinct CDR3 sequences in the sample, 10% to 12% are singletons; the top ten hold approximately 9.9%. The same specimen was also included in a second study, on T cells expressing NK-cell markers. This second study notes: Synthesis of TCR beta cDNA relied on 5'RACE template switching carrying UMIs.

The material sequenced was PBMCs from blood, taken on the day of vaccination. The receptors derive from a man in his fifties or sixties who received an inactivated influenza vaccine.

This clonotype was counted only a few times. The chain couples TRBV28 to TRBJ2-6; D unclear. The germline V gene encodes CDR1 MDHEN and CDR2 SYDVKM. Trimming stripped 2 bases from V and 0 bases from J, with 11 bases between. The CDR3 length is 17 residues. CDR3 sequence reads: CASSLSIESSGANVLTF. Here the CDR3 DNA reads TGTGCCAGCAGTTTAAGTATCGAGAGCTCTGGGGCCAACGTCCTGACTTTC.

In this sample, this clonotype turned up many times. V gene TRBV20-1 combines with J gene TRBJ1-2; the D gene is possibly TRBD1 (5 bases). Germline CDR1 and CDR2: DFQATT and SNEGSKA (reference sequence). V gave up 2 bases and J gave up 4 bases, with 11 bases separating them. The CDR3 is made up of 13 amino acids. CDR3 residues: CSARPHGAYGYTF. The CDR3 nucleotides read TGCAGTGCTAGACCTCACGGGGCCTATGGCTACACCTTC.